A selection of T cell receptor beta chains follows, all from one sample in a study of T-cell memory formation after mild COVID-19. TCRdb reprocessed the 5' RACE reads via MiXCR and lists one record per CDR3 protein. In the table there are under 250,000 distinct CDR3 sequences, 9% to 10% of which are singletons. The material sequenced was PBMCs or a T cell subset sorted from them (not recorded which). These receptors were collected from a man between 18 and 29 years old who had mild COVID-19 (a few samples of this study predate the infection). Cell type and time point are not known. Each CDR3 is given with its conserved first and last residue. The D gene is left open where the match is weak. Size is omitted from some rows. Given values are once, few, many or a class for expanded clones.

TGTGCCAGCAGCCCCATCTGGGACAGGGCAGAGACCCAGTACTTC,CASSPIWDRAETQYF,TRBJ2-5,many,TRBV7-9,TRBD1
TGTGCCAGCAGCTTGGGCGCAGGGTACGATGAGCAGTTCTTC,CASSLGAGYDEQFF,TRBJ2-1,.,TRBV5-5,.
TGCGCCAGCAGCAGGTCTAGCGTATACAATGAGCAGTTCTTC,CASSRSSVYNEQFF,TRBJ2-1,many,TRBV5-1,.
TGTGCCAGCAGTGCCACAGGGGGCGCGAATGGCTACACCTTC,CASSATGGANGYTF,TRBJ1-2,.,TRBV12-3/TRBV12-4,TRBD1
TGTGCCACCAGCAGAGAATTCGACGGACTCTATGGCTACACCTTC,CATSREFDGLYGYTF,TRBJ1-2,.,TRBV15,.
TGTGCCACCAGCAGTCAGGGGGGGCATCAGCCCCAGCATTTT,CATSSQGGHQPQHF,TRBJ1-5,many,TRBV15,TRBD1
TGCAGTATAGACCAGCGGGGGAACAATGAGCAGTTCTTC,CSIDQRGNNEQFF,TRBJ2-1,.,TRBV20-1,TRBD2
TGTGCCAGCAGCGCAGGGGTTTACGAGCAGTACTTC,CASSAGVYEQYF,TRBJ2-7,.,TRBV2,.
TGTGCCAGCAGCTTAGCGGAGGGGGCCTACAATGAGCAGTTCTTC,CASSLAEGAYNEQFF,TRBJ2-1,.,TRBV7-6,.
TGTGCCAGTAGTAAGACACGGGCGGAAAACATTCAGTACTTC,CASSKTRAENIQYF,TRBJ2-4,.,TRBV19,.
TGTGCCAGCAGCCGCGGACAGCCCGCGAACACCGGGGAGCTGTTTTTT,CASSRGQPANTGELFF,TRBJ2-2,.,TRBV7-3,.
TGTGCCAGCAGTTACGGGGACTCCTACGAGCAGTACTTC,CASSYGDSYEQYF,TRBJ2-7,.,TRBV6-6,.
TGTGCCAGCAGCCACTCAGATACGCAGTATTTT,CASSHSDTQYF,TRBJ2-3,many,TRBV4-2,.
TGTGCCAGCAGCGGCCGGGGGGGTACCATTCAGTACTTC,CASSGRGGTIQYF,TRBJ2-4,.,TRBV2,TRBD2
TGCAGTGCTAGATACTTGGGGGAATACGAGCAGTACTTC,CSARYLGEYEQYF,TRBJ2-7,few,TRBV20-1,.
TGTGCCAGCAGTCCCTGGACAGGGATTTATGACACTGAAGCTTTCTTT,CASSPWTGIYDTEAFF,TRBJ1-1,few,TRBV6-2/TRBV6-3,TRBD1
TGTGCCAGCAGCCCTAAAAGGGAGCAGTTCTTC,CASSPKREQFF,TRBJ2-1,few,TRBV7-9,.
TGCGCCAGCAGCTTACAGGTCGGTGAGCAGTTCTTC,CASSLQVGEQFF,TRBJ2-1,.,TRBV5-1,.
TGTGCCAGCAGTTTACGGGGCTCCTACAATGAGCAGTTCTTC,CASSLRGSYNEQFF,TRBJ2-1,many,TRBV12-3/TRBV12-4,.
TGTGCCAGCAGCTTAGCACCGGGACAGGGGGCTGGATCCTACGAGCAGTACTTC,CASSLAPGQGAGSYEQYF,TRBJ2-7,.,TRBV7-3,TRBD1
TGTGCCAGCAGCGCGGGGGGTCAGCCCCAGCATTTT,CASSAGGQPQHF,TRBJ1-5,many,TRBV4-2,.
TGTGCCAGCAGTCCCGGTCTAGGGCGCGATGAAAAACTGTTTTTT,CASSPGLGRDEKLFF,TRBJ1-4,.,TRBV6-5,.
TGTGCCAGCAGCTTGGATCTTAAAGAGGCCCAGTACTTC,CASSLDLKEAQYF,TRBJ2-5,few,TRBV5-6,.
TGTGCCAGCAGTTTGTTACAGGGAACCACTGAAGCTTTCTTT,CASSLLQGTTEAFF,TRBJ1-1,many,TRBV12-3/TRBV12-4,.
TGTGCCAGCAGGCTAAGGAGCGGGGGCTCCTACGAGCAGTACTTC,CASRLRSGGSYEQYF,TRBJ2-7,few,TRBV27,TRBD2
TGTGCCATCAGTGCTACTAGCGGGGGGGATGAGACCCAGTACTTC,CAISATSGGDETQYF,TRBJ2-5,.,TRBV10-3,TRBD2
TGTGCCAGCAGTCTCGGGGGGGGTGGAAACACCATATATTTT,CASSLGGGGNTIYF,TRBJ1-3,few,TRBV12-3/TRBV12-4,.
TGCGCCAGCAGGTCAGGGGAAGAGACCCAGTACTTC,CASRSGEETQYF,TRBJ2-5,many,TRBV5-1,.
TGTGCCAGCAGCCAACAAAATCAGCCCCAGCATTTT,CASSQQNQPQHF,TRBJ1-5,many,TRBV7-6,.
TGTGCCAGCAGTGCGACCGGGACTAGCACAGATACGCAGTATTTT,CASSATGTSTDTQYF,TRBJ2-3,.,TRBV6-5,.
TGTGCCAGTAGTATCACAAGCGCATTTAACAATCAGCCCCAGCATTTT,CASSITSAFNNQPQHF,TRBJ1-5,few,TRBV19,.
TGTGCCAGCAGCTTTGGCAGCCAAGAGACCCAGTACTTC,CASSFGSQETQYF,TRBJ2-5,many,TRBV11-1,.
TGTGCCAGCAGTTACTACGACAGGGGGTTCCAAGAGACCCAGTACTTC,CASSYYDRGFQETQYF,TRBJ2-5,many,TRBV6-5,TRBD1
TGTGCCAGCAGGGGGACTAGCGGATACACCGGGGAGCTGTTTTTT,CASRGTSGYTGELFF,TRBJ2-2,.,TRBV4-2,TRBD2
TGTGCCAGCAGCCAAGATACAGGCAGCAATCAGCCCCAGCATTTT,CASSQDTGSNQPQHF,TRBJ1-5,few,TRBV3-1,.
TGTGCCAGCACTCAGGGGGGACACCTATACGAGCAGTACTTC,CASTQGGHLYEQYF,TRBJ2-7,medium-sized,TRBV2,.
TGTGCCAGCAGTTACTCGATGGGGGCGCGAGGCTACACCTTC,CASSYSMGARGYTF,TRBJ1-2,few,TRBV6-6,.
TGTGCCAGCAGCTTAGATCTGGCGGGGGGGGGCGAGACCCAGTACTTC,CASSLDLAGGGETQYF,TRBJ2-5,.,TRBV7-7,TRBD2
TGTGCCACCAACAGGGGCTATGGTGAGCGGGTAAATCAGCCCCAGCATTTT,CATNRGYGERVNQPQHF,TRBJ1-5,few,TRBV6-6,TRBD1
TGTGCCAGCAGCGGGGGGGGAAGGTGGAATGAGCAGTTCTTC,CASSGGGRWNEQFF,TRBJ2-1,.,TRBV28,TRBD2
TGTGCCAGCAGTAGACAGGATAGCAATCAGCCCCAGCATTTT,CASSRQDSNQPQHF,TRBJ1-5,few,TRBV6-6,.
TGCGCCAGCAGCTTGAGTCCGGGGAGCCTCAAAAACATTCAGTACTTC,CASSLSPGSLKNIQYF,TRBJ2-4,few,TRBV5-1,.
TGCGCCAGCAGCCCAGGGGGTCTAACGACTGAAGCTTTCTTT,CASSPGGLTTEAFF,TRBJ1-1,few,TRBV5-1,TRBD1
TGTGCCAGCAGTGAACAGGGTCCAGATACGCAGTATTTT,CASSEQGPDTQYF,TRBJ2-3,.,TRBV6-4,.
TGCGCCAGCAGCTTGGCTGGACTGGCTAGCACAGATACGCAGTATTTT,CASSLAGLASTDTQYF,TRBJ2-3,.,TRBV5-1,.
TGTGCCAGCAGCGGGGACAGGTTCGACCTCCACTTT,CASSGDRFDLHF,TRBJ1-6,many,TRBV7-2,TRBD1
TGTGCCAGCAGCTTAGCTCGCGGGGCAGATACGCAGTATTTT,CASSLARGADTQYF,TRBJ2-3,.,TRBV7-6,.
TGCAGCGCCGGAGCAGGGGCGGATGGCTACACCTTC,CSAGAGADGYTF,TRBJ1-2,.,TRBV29-1,.
TGCAGTGCTAGTGAGGGGTGGACTGAAGCTTTCTTT,CSASEGWTEAFF,TRBJ1-1,many,TRBV20-1,.
TGTGCCAGCAACATTCCGGGATCTGGCTACACCTTC,CASNIPGSGYTF,TRBJ1-2,.,TRBV12-3/TRBV12-4,.